Included here is one TCR beta chain sequence, with context. Its specificity is unknown. With 5 bases clipped from V and 7 bases from J, the junction kept 4 bases outside the gene matches. CDR1 is SGHTA and CDR2 is FQGTGA in the germline V gene. The CDR3 totals 14 residues. Measured with immunoSEQ multiplex PCR; TCRdb has only the in-frame clones, and not every one. The repertoire consists of about 92,000 clones, with over 70% occurring once and the leading ten covering around 3.6%. Single viable CD3+CD4+CD8-CD45RO+ cells were sorted as the memory CD4+ T cells. CMV serostatus came from serum IgG against pp150, pp28, p38, p52. This sample stems from a study of memory CD4+ T cells and cytomegalovirus serostatus. On the study more broadly: This sample comes from healthy Belgian adults, about 10 CMV seropositive, some 22 seronegative. Study-level findings and limits: Median bootstrapped AUC for CMV status was roughly 0.95 originally, 0.75 to 0.91 US-trained. About 40% of the roughly 150 known CMV-associated TCRbeta sequences appeared in CD4+ memory.

The chain recombines TRBV7-3 with TRBJ2-3, with 12 bases identical to TRBD2. This clonotype was sampled from an adult in good health and CMV-seropositive. The sequenced material came from memory CD4+ T cells from blood. In DNA form, the CDR3 reads TGTGCCAGCAGCCCGACTAGCGGGAGAAATACGCAGTATTTT. Protein product: CASSPTSGRNTQYF.